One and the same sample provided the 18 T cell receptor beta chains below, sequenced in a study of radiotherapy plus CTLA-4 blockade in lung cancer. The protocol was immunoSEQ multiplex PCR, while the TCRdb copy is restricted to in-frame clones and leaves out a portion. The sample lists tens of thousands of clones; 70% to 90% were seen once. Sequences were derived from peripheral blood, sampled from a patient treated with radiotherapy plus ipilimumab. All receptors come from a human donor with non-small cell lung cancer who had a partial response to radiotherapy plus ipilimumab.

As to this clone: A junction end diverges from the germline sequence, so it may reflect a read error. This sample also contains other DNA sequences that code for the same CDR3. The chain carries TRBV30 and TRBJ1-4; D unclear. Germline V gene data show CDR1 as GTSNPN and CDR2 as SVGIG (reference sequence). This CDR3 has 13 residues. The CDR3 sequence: CAWSGGPNEKLFF. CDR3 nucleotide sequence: TGTGCCTGGAGTGGAGGGCCTAATGAAAAGCTGTTTTTT.

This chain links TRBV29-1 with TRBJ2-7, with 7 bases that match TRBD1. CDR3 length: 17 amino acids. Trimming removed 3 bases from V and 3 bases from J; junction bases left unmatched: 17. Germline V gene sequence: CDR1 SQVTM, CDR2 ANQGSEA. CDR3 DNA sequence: TGCAGCGTTGAGGCCGCGCTCACGGGACAGAACCACTACGAGCAGTACTTC. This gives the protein CSVEAALTGQNHYEQYF.

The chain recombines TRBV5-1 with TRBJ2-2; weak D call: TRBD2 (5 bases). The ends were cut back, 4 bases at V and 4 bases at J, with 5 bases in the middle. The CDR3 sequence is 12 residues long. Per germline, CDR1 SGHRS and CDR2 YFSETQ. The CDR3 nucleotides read TGCGCCAGCAGCCGGGGCACCGGGGAGCTGTTTTTT. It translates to CASSRGTGELFF.

The CDR3 DNA follows: TGTGCCAGCTCACCAAGCAAGCACGAGCAGTACTTC. It encodes CASSPSKHEQYF. This sequence joins TRBV18 and TRBJ2-7; D gene uncertain. V lost 2 bases and J lost 5, with 7 bases in between. The germline V gene has CDR1 KGHSH and CDR2 LQKENI. The CDR3 has 12 residues. Together with reference TRBV18 and TRBJ2-7, the CDR3 gives the full variable domain: NAGVMQNPRHLVRRRGQEARLRCSPMKGHSHVYWYRQLPEEGLKFMVYLQKENIIDESGMPKERFSAEFPKEGPSILRIQQVVRGDSAAYFCASSPSKHEQYFGPGTRLTVT.

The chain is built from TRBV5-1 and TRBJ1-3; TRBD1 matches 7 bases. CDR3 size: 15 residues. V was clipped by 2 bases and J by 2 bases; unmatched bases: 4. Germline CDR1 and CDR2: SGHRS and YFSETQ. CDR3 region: CASSFRQGAGNTIYF. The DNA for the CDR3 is TGCGCCAGCAGCTTCAGACAGGGTGCTGGAAACACCATATATTTT.

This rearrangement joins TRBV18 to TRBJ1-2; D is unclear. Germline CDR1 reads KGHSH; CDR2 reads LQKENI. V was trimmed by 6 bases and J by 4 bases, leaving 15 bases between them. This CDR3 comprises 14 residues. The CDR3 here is CASSREFQVYGYTF. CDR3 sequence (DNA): TGTGCCAGCTCCCGAGAGTTTCAGGTCTATGGCTACACCTTC.

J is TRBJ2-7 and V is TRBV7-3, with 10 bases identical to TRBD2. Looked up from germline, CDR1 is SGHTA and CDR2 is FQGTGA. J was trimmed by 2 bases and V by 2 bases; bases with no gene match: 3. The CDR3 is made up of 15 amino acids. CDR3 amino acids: CASSLRTSGPYEQYV. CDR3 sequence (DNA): TGTGCCAGCAGCTTACGGACTAGCGGACCCTACGAGCAGTACGTC.

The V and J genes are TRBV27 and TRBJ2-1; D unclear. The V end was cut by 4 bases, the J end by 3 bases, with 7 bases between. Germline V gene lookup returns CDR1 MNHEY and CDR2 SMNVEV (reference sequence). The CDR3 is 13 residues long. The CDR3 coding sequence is TGTGCCAGCAGTTACGAGGTCTACAATGAGCAGTTCTTC. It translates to CASSYEVYNEQFF.

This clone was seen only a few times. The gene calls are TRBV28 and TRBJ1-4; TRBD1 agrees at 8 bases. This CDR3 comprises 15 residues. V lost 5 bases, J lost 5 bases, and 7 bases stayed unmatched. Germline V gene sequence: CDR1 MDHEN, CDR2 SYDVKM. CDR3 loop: CASSLPGQVNEKLFF. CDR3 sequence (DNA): TGTGCCAGCAGTCTCCCGGGACAGGTGAATGAAAAACTGTTTTTT.

The CDR3 sequence: CASRGLGRGRGGANVLTF. In DNA form, the CDR3 reads TGTGCCAGCAGGGGTTTGGGCAGGGGGCGTGGAGGGGCCAACGTCCTGACTTTC. The V and J genes are TRBV2 and TRBJ2-6; 8 bases fit TRBD1. CDR1 is SNHLY and CDR2 is FYNNEI in the germline V gene. After removal of 6 bases from V and 4 bases from J, the junction contained 14 bases not matched to a gene. The CDR3 loop spans 18 amino acids. Full variable domain (rest looked up from reference TRBV2 and TRBJ2-6): EPEVTQTPSHQVTQMGQEVILRCVPISNHLYFYWYRQILGQKVEFLVSFYNNEISEKSEIFDDQFSVERPDGSNFTLKIRSTKLEDSAMYFCASRGLGRGRGGANVLTFGAGSRLTVL.

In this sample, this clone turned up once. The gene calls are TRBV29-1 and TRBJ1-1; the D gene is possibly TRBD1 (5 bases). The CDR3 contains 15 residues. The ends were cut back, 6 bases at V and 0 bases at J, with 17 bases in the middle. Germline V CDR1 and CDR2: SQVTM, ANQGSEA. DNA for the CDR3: TGCAGCGTGGGGGGGTCCCTTTTCATGAACACTGAAGCTTTCTTT. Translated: CSVGGSLFMNTEAFF. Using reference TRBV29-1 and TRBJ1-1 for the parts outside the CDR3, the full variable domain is SAVISQKPSRDICQRGTSLTIQCQVDSQVTMMFWYRQQPGQSLTLIATANQGSEATYESGFVIDKFPISRPNLTFSTLTVSNMSPEDSSIYLCSVGGSLFMNTEAFFGQGTRLTVV.

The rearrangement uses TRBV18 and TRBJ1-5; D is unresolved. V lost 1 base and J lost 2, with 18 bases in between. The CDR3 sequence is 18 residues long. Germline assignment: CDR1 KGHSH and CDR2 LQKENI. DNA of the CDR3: TGTGCCAGCTCACCACGTAATGTCGGAGCTTACGGCAATCAGCCCCAGCATTTT. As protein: CASSPRNVGAYGNQPQHF.

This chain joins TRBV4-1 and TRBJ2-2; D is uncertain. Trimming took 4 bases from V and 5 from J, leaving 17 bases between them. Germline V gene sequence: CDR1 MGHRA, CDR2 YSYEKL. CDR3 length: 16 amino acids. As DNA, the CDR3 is TGCGCCAGCAGCCGAGATTCCTCTGCGTTTACCGGGGAGCTGTTTTTT. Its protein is CASSRDSSAFTGELFF.

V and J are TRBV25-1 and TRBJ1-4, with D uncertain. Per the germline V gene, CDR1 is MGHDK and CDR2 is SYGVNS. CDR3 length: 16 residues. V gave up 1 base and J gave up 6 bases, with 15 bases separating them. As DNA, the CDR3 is TGTGCCAGCAGTGAATTAACTTCGGCGAGGGATGAAAAACTGTTTTTT. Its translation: CASSELTSARDEKLFF. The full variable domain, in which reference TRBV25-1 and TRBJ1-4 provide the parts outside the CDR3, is EADIYQTPRYLVIGTGKKITLECSQTMGHDKMYWYQQDPGMELHLIHYSYGVNSTEKGDLSSESTVSRIRTEHFPLTLESARPSHTSQYLCASSELTSARDEKLFFGSGTQLSVL.

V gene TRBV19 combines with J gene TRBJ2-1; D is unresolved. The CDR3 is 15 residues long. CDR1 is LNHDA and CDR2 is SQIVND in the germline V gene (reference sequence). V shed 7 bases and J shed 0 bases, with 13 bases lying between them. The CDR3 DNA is TGTGCCAGTACCCTCTCCGGCGGCTCCTACAATGAGCAGTTCTTC. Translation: CASTLSGGSYNEQFF.

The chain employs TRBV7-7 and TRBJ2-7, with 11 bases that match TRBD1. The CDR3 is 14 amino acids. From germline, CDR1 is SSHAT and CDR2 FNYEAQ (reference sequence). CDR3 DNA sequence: TGTGCTAGTCCCAGGACAGGGGGCACCTACGAGCAGTACGTC. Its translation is CASPRTGGTYEQYV.

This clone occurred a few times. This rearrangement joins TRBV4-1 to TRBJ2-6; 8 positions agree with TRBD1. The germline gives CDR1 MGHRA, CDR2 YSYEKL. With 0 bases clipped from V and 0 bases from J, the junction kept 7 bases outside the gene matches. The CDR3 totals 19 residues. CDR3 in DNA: TGCGCCAGCAGCCAAGATCATGGGACAGGATTCTCTGGGGCCAACGTCCTGACTTTC. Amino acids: CASSQDHGTGFSGANVLTF.

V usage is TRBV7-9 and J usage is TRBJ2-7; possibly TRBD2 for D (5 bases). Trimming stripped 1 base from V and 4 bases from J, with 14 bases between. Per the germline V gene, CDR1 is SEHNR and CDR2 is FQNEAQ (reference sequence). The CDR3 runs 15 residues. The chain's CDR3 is CASSLGFTSGYEQYV. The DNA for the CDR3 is TGTGCCAGCAGCTTAGGGTTTACTAGTGGGTACGAGCAGTACGTC.